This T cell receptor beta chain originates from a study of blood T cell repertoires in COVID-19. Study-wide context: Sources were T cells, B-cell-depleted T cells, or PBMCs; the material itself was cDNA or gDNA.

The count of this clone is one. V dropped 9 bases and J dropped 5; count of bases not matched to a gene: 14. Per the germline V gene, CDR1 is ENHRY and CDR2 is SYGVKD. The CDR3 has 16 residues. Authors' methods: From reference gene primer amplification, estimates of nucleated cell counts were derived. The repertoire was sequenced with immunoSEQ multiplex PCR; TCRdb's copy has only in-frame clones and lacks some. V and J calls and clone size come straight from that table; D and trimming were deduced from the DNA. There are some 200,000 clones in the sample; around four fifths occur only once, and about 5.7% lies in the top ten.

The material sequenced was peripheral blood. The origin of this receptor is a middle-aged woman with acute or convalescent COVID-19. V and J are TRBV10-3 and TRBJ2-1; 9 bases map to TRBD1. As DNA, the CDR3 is TGTGCCATAGGAATCCGACCTGGGGACAGGGACAATGAGCAGTTCTTC. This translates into CAIGIRPGDRDNEQFF.